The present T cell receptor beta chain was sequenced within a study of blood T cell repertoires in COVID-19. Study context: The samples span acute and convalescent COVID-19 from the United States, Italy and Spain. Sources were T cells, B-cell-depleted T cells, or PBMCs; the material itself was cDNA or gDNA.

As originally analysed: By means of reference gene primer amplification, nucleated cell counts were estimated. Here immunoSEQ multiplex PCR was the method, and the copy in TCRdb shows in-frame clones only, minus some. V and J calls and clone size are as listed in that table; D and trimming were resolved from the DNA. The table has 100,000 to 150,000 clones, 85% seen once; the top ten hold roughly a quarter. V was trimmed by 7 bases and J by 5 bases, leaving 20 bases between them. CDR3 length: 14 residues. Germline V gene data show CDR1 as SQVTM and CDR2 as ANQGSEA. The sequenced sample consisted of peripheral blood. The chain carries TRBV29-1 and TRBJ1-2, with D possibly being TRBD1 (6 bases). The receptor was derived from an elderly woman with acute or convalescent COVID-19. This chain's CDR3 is CSANPPGDGYGYTF. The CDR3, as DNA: TGCAGCGCAAATCCGCCAGGGGATGGATATGGCTACACCTTC.